This T cell receptor beta chain was found in a study of T cell responses to AZD1222 COVID-19 vaccine. Study summary: Second-dose intervals of approximately 4 or approximately 12 weeks were pooled.

This clone has a single count. Antigen: not known. The study, taken as a whole, reports: Just a handful of AZD1222 recipients were seropositive at baseline. Repertoires were collected only later (after the peak T cell response had occurred).

The assay was immunoSEQ multiplex PCR, and TCRdb's table has in-frame clones only and misses some. There are 120,000 or so clones in the sample; about 92% occur only once, and under 1.2% lies in the top ten. The sample consisted of peripheral blood, taken on day 0 of AZD1222 vaccination. The TCR comes from an adult in good health.

The CDR3 DNA follows: TGTGCCAGCAGTGAAAGGGACAGGGGCTCTGGAAACACCATATATTTT. It encodes CASSERDRGSGNTIYF. The genes are TRBV2 and TRBJ1-3, with 10 bases that match TRBD1. This CDR3 region has 16 residues. V gave up 2 bases and J gave up 0 bases; unmatched junction bases: 1. The V gene's germline CDR1 is SNHLY and CDR2 FYNNEI.